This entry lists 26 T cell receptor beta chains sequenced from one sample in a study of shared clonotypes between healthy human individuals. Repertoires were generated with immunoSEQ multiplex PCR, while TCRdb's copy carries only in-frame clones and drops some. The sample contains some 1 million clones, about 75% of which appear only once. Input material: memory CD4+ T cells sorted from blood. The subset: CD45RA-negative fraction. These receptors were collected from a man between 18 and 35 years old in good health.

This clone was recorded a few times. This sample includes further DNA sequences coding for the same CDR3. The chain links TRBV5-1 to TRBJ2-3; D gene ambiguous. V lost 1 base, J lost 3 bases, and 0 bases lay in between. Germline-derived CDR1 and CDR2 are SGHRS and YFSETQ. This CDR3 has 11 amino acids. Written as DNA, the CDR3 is TGCGCCAGCAGCTTGACAGATACGCAGTATTTT. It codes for CASSLTDTQYF.

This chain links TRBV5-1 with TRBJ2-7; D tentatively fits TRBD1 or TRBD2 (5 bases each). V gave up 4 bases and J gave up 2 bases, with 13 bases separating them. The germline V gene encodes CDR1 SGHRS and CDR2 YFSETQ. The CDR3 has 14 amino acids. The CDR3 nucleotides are TGCGCCAGCAGCGCCGACGGGACGCCCTACGAGCAGTACTTC. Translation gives CASSADGTPYEQYF.

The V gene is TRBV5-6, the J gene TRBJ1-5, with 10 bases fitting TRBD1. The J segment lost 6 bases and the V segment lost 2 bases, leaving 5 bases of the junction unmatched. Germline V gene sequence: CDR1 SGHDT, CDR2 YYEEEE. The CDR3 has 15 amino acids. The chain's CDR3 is CASSFPDRGIQPQHF. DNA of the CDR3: TGTGCCAGCAGCTTCCCGGACAGGGGGATTCAGCCCCAGCATTTT.

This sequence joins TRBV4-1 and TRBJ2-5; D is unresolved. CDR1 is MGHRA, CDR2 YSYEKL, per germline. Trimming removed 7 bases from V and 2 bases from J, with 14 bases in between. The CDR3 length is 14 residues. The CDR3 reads CASTPKNSQETQYF. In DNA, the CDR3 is TGCGCCAGCACCCCTAAAAACAGTCAAGAGACCCAGTACTTC.

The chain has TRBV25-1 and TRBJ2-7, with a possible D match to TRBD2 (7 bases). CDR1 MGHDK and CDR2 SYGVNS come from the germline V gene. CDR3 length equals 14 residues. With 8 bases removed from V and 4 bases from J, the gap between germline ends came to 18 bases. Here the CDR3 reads CASGDPRGGYEQYF. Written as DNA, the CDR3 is TGTGCCAGCGGAGACCCCAGGGGAGGGTACGAGCAGTACTTC.

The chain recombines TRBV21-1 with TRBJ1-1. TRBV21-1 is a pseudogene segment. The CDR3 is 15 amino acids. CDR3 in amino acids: CASSNQNPVLTEAFF. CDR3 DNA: TGTGCCAGCAGCAATCAGAATCCGGTCCTGACTGAAGCTTTCTTT.

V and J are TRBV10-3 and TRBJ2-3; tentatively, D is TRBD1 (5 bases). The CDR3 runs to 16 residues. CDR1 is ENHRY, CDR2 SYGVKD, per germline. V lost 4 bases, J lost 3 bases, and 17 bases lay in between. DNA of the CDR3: TGTGCCATCAGTGGTTCGCTAGGGGCCTGGACAGATACGCAGTATTTT. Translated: CAISGSLGAWTDTQYF.

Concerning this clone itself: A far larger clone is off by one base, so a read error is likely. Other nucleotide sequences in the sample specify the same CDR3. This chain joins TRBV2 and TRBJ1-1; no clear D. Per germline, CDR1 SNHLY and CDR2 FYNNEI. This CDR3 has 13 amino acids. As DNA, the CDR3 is TGTGCCAGCACGTCAAGGGAAAACACTGAAGCCTTCTTT. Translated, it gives CASTSRENTEAFF.

This chain's CDR3 is CASSSRQGIQPQHF. Written as DNA, the CDR3 is TGTGCCAGTAGTTCTCGACAGGGTATTCAGCCCCAGCATTTT. The chain has TRBV19 and TRBJ1-5; 7 nucleotides line up with TRBD1. In germline, CDR1 is LNHDA, CDR2 SQIVND (reference sequence). This CDR3 contains 14 residues. V was pared by 5 bases and J by 6 bases, with 7 bases of the junction left unmatched.

The CDR3 is CASSLGGFEQFF. CDR3 DNA sequence: TGCGCCAGCAGCCTGGGGGGCTTTGAGCAGTTCTTC. This chain links TRBV5-1 with TRBJ2-1; D may be TRBD1 or TRBD2 (6 bases each). This CDR3 comprises 12 residues. V shed 4 bases and J shed 9 bases, with 11 bases lying between them. Germline CDR1 reads SGHRS; CDR2 reads YFSETQ. Using reference TRBV5-1 and TRBJ2-1 for the parts outside the CDR3, the full variable domain is KAGVTQTPRYLIKTRGQQVTLSCSPISGHRSVSWYQQTPGQGLQFLFEYFSETQRNKGNFPGRFSGRQFSNSRSEMNVSTLELGDSALYLCASSLGGFEQFFGPGTRLTVL.

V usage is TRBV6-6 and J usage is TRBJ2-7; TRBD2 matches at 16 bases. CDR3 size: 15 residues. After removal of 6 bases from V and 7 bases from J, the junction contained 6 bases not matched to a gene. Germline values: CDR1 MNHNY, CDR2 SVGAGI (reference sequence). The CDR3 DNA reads TGTGCCAGCAGGCCGGGACTAGCGGGGGGGCTTGAGCAGTACTTC. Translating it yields CASRPGLAGGLEQYF.

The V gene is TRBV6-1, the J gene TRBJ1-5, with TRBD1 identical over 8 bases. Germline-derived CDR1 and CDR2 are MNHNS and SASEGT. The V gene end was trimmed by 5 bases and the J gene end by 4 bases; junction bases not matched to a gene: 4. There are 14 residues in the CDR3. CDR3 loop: CASSSQGGNQPQHF. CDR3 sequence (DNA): TGTGCCAGCAGTTCACAGGGGGGTAATCAGCCCCAGCATTTT.

This CDR3 is CASSRQGGNQPQHF. CDR3 in DNA: TGTGCCAGCAGTCGACAGGGCGGGAATCAGCCCCAGCATTTT. The rearrangement links TRBV28 to TRBJ1-5; TRBD1 matches 7 bases. V lost 5 bases and J lost 4; bases outside the gene matches: 5. CDR1 and CDR2 from the germline V gene are MDHEN and SYDVKM. The CDR3 totals 14 residues.

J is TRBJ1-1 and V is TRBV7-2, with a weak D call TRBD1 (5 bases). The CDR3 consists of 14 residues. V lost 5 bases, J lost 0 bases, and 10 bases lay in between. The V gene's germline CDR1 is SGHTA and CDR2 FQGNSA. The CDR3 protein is CASSLRTLNTEAFF. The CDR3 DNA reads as TGTGCCAGCAGCCTAAGGACATTGAACACTGAAGCTTTCTTT.

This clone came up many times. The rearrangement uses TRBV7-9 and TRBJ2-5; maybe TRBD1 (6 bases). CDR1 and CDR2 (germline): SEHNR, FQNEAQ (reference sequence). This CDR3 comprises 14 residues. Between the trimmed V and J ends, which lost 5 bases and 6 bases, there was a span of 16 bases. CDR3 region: CASSPDRSPQTQYF. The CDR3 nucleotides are TGTGCCAGCAGCCCAGACAGGTCGCCTCAGACCCAGTACTTC.

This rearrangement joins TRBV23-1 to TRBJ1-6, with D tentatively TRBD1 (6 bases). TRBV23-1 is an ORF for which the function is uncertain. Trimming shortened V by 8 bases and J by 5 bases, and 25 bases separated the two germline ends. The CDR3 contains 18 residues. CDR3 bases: TGCGCCAGCCGCCGGGGACAATGCTCGCAGGCTAATAATTCACCCCTCCACTTT. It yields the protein CASRRGQCSQANNSPLHF.

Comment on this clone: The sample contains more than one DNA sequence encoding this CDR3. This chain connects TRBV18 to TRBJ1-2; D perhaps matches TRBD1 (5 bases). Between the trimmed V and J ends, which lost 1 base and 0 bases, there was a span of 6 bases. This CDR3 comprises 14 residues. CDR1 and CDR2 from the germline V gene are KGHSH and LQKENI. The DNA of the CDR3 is TGTGCCAGCTCACCACAGGGGTCTAACTATGGCTACACCTTC. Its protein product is CASSPQGSNYGYTF.

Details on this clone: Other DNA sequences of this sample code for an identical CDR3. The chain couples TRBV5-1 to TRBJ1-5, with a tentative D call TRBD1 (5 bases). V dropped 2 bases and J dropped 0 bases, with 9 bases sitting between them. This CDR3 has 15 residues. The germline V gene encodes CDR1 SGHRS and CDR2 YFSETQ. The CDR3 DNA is TGCGCCAGCAGCTTAGAGGGGACTAGCAATCAGCCCCAGCATTTT. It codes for CASSLEGTSNQPQHF.

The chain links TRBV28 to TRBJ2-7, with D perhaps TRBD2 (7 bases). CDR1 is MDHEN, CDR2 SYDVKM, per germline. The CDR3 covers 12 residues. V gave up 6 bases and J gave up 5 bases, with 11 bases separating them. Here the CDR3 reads CASRGGPDEQYF. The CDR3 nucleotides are TGTGCCAGCAGGGGGGGGCCTGACGAGCAGTACTTC.

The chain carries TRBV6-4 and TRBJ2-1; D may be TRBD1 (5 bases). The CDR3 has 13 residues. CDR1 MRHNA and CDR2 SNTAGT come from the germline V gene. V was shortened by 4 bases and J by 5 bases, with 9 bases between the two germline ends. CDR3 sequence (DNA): TGTGCCAGCAGTGCACAGGAACACAATGAGCAGTTCTTC. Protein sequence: CASSAQEHNEQFF.

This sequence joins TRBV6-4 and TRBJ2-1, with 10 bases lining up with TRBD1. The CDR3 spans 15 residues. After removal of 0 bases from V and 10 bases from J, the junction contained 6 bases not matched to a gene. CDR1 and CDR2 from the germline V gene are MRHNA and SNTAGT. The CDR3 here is CASSDSGTGVGEQFF. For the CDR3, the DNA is TGTGCCAGCAGTGACTCCGGGACAGGGGTCGGGGAGCAGTTCTTC.

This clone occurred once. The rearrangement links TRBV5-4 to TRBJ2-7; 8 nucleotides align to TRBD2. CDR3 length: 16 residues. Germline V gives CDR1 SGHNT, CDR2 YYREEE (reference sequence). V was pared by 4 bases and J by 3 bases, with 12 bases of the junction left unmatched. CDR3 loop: CASSTASAGAFYEQYF. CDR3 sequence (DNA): TGTGCCAGCAGCACTGCGTCAGCGGGGGCCTTCTACGAGCAGTACTTC.

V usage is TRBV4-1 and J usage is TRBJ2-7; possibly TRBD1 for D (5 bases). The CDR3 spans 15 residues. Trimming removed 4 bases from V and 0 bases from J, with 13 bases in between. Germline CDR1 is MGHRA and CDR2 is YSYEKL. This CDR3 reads CASSPGRSFSYEQYF. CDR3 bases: TGCGCCAGCAGCCCAGGGCGAAGCTTCTCCTACGAGCAGTACTTC.

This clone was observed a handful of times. Here the CDR3 DNA reads TGTGCCAGCAGCCGGGGGAGTGGTCAGCCCCAGCATTTT. It codes for CASSRGSGQPQHF. The chain couples TRBV7-9 to TRBJ1-5; D might be TRBD1 (5 bases). The CDR3 totals 13 residues. Germline values: CDR1 SEHNR, CDR2 FQNEAQ (reference sequence). The V and J ends lost 5 bases and 6 bases respectively, with 11 bases between them. The full variable domain, in which reference TRBV7-9 and TRBJ1-5 provide the parts outside the CDR3, is DTGVSQNPRHKITKRGQNVTFRCDPISEHNRLYWYRQTLGQGPEFLTYFQNEAQLEKSRLLSDRFSAERPKGSFSTLEIQRTEQGDSAMYLCASSRGSGQPQHFGDGTRLSIL.

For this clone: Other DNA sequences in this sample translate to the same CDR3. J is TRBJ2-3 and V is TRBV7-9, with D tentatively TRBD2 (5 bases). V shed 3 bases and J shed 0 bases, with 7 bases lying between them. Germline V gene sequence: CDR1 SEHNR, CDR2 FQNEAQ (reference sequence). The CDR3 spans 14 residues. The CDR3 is CASSLTGSTDTQYF. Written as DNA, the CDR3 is TGTGCCAGCAGCTTGACGGGGAGCACAGATACGCAGTATTTT.

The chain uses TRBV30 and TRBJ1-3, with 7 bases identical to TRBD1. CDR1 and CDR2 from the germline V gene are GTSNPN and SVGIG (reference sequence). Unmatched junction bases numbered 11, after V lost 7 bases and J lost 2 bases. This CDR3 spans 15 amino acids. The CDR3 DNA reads TGTGCCTCCCTCCCCGCCAGGGGGACTGGAAACACCATATATTTT. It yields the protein CASLPARGTGNTIYF.